The present TCR beta chain was sequenced within a study of blood T cell repertoires in COVID-19. Study as a whole: COVID-19 samples collected from the United States, Italy and Spain covered acute and convalescent phases. PBMCs, B-cell-depleted T cells, or T cells provided the cDNA or gDNA that made up the material.

Trimming cost V 3 bases and J 3 bases; bases outside gene matches: 13. The V gene's germline CDR1 is SGHTA and CDR2 FQGTGA. This CDR3 is built from 18 residues. How the authors handled the data: The authors estimated nucleated cell counts from reference gene primer amplification. Using immunoSEQ multiplex PCR, the repertoire was profiled, and TCRdb retains in-frame clones only, with some absent. V and J calls plus clone size are reproduced from that table; the DNA served to infer D and trimming. The data show about 27,000 clones, roughly 80% seen once. This chain connects TRBV7-3 to TRBJ2-3; 9 nucleotides line up with TRBD1. Material for sequencing was peripheral blood. The clonotype comes from a woman older than 75 with acute or convalescent COVID-19. The CDR3: CASSLGVPGQGMTDTQYF. CDR3 nucleotides: TGTGCCAGCAGCTTGGGGGTTCCGGGACAGGGTATGACAGATACGCAGTATTTT.